The clone carrying this T cell receptor beta chain has at least ten counts. The entry originates in a study of neurological immune-mediated disorders. Time point indicated: longitudinal time-point 1 (baseline). The J segment lost 0 bases and the V segment lost 4 bases, leaving 4 bases of the junction unmatched. CDR3 length: 14 residues. CDR1 is SQVTM and CDR2 is ANQGSEA in the germline V gene. Each CDR3 protein gets one entry after TCRdb re-called the 5' RACE reads with MiXCR. The sample includes under 90,000 distinct CDR3 sequences, 10% of them seen just once. The chain carries TRBV29-1 and TRBJ2-3; 7 positions match TRBD1. This receptor was obtained from a young man in good health. What was sequenced was PBMCs. CDR3 sequence reads: CSVGTGTSTDTQYF. In DNA, the CDR3 is TGCAGCGTTGGGACAGGAACTAGCACAGATACGCAGTATTTT.